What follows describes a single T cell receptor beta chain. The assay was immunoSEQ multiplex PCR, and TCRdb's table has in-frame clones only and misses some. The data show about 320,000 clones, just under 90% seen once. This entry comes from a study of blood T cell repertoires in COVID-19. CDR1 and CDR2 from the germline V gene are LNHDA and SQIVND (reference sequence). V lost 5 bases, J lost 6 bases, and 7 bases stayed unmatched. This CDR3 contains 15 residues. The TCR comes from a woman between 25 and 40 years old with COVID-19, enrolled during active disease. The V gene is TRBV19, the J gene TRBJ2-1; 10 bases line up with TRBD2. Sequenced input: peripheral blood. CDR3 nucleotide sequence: TGTGCCAGTAGTTTCGTGTCTAGCGGGGGCAATGAGCAGTTCTTC. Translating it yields CASSFVSSGGNEQFF.